Here is one T cell receptor (beta chain) with its context. Original processing notes: Amplification with reference gene primers provided the estimates of nucleated cell counts. TCRdb's copy holds only in-frame clones and misses some; the assay was immunoSEQ multiplex PCR. The DNA was the basis for D and trimming; V, J and clone size are from that table. The data hold approximately 180,000 clones, with roughly 91% observed a single time. The sample is drawn from a study of blood T cell repertoires in COVID-19. In the study overall: Samples taken during acute and convalescent COVID-19 were collected in the United States, Italy and Spain. The cDNA or gDNA used as material had been derived from T cells, B-cell-depleted T cells, or PBMCs.

With 5 bases removed from V and 0 bases from J, the gap between germline ends came to 16 bases. The germline CDR1 and CDR2 sequences are SGHTA and FQGNSA. This CDR3 comprises 16 residues. The sequence was obtained from a man in his forties with active or convalescent COVID-19. Sequencing used peripheral blood. This chain connects TRBV7-2 to TRBJ1-1, with a possible D match to TRBD1 (6 bases). The CDR3 is CASSPPGQGLNTEAFF. The CDR3 bases are TGTGCCAGCAGCCCGCCGGGGCAGGGGCTGAACACTGAAGCTTTCTTT.